The 28 T cell receptor beta chains in this list originate from one sample, sequenced in a study of blood T cell repertoires in COVID-19. TCRdb keeps only in-frame clones here, not all; method: immunoSEQ multiplex PCR. This table holds roughly 120,000 clones, about 83% found once. Material: peripheral blood. Receptors originate from a man between 70 and 80 years old with acute or convalescent COVID-19.

CDR3 sequence (DNA): TGCGCCAGCAGCCTCCTAGCGGCATTATACAATGAGCAGTTCTTC. Amino acid sequence: CASSLLAALYNEQFF. J is TRBJ2-1 and V is TRBV5-1; 7 positions agree with TRBD2. The CDR3 runs 15 residues. Germline loops: CDR1 SGHRS, CDR2 YFSETQ. The V gene end was trimmed by 4 bases and the J gene end by 4 bases; junction bases not matched to a gene: 8.

The V gene is TRBV18, the J gene TRBJ1-4, with 7 bases lining up with TRBD1. V gave up 5 bases and J gave up 3 bases; unmatched junction bases: 0. In germline, CDR1 is KGHSH, CDR2 LQKENI. The CDR3 spans 13 residues. Here the CDR3 DNA reads TGTGCCAGCTCAGGACAGGCTAATGAAAAACTGTTTTTT. Its protein product is CASSGQANEKLFF.

This chain joins TRBV9 and TRBJ2-3; 8 bases agree with TRBD2. The J segment lost 8 bases and the V segment lost 0 bases, leaving 8 bases of the junction unmatched. This CDR3 has 15 residues. Germline-derived CDR1 and CDR2 are SGDLS and YYNGEE. CDR3 DNA sequence: TGTGCCAGCAGCGTAGGCCGGGGGGGCGGGAGTACGCAGTATTTT. Protein sequence: CASSVGRGGGSTQYF.

The chain has TRBV6-6 and TRBJ2-3; D is possibly TRBD2 (6 bases). V lost 4 bases and J 8 bases, leaving 7 bases between the germline ends. This CDR3 contains 11 residues. Germline V gives CDR1 MNHNY, CDR2 SVGAGI (reference sequence). CDR3 nucleotides: TGTGCCAGCAGTTCCGGGGGTACGCAGTATTTT. Amino acids: CASSSGGTQYF.

V and J are TRBV7-2 and TRBJ2-7; 8 bases align to TRBD1. The germline gives CDR1 SGHTA, CDR2 FQGNSA. Germline trimming cut 7 bases from V and 4 bases from J; bases unmatched to any gene: 9. This CDR3 is 14 amino acids long. CDR3 in amino acids: CASNAGTGGYEQYF. The CDR3 DNA reads TGTGCCAGCAACGCCGGGACAGGCGGGTACGAGCAGTACTTC.

The chain joins TRBV7-2 to TRBJ1-5; D unclear. The germline CDR1 and CDR2 sequences are SGHTA and FQGNSA. The CDR3 covers 16 residues. The V end was cut by 1 base, the J end by 1 base, with 11 bases between. This chain's CDR3 is CASSLGLRESNQPQHF. CDR3 bases: TGTGCCAGCAGCTTAGGTTTGAGGGAGAGCAATCAGCCCCAGCATTTT.

This chain uses TRBV2 with TRBJ2-4; TRBD1 might be the D (5 bases). The V gene lost 2 bases and the J gene lost 11 bases, with 13 bases spanning the gap. Germline CDR1 and CDR2: SNHLY and FYNNEI. CDR3 size: 13 residues. DNA of the CDR3: TGTGCCAGCAGTGAAAGGCAGGGCCTAGTTCAGTACTTC. This gives the protein CASSERQGLVQYF.

This clone was counted between two and nine times. This chain links TRBV5-5 with TRBJ2-1, with 9 bases matching TRBD2. Germline V gives CDR1 SGHKS, CDR2 YYEKEE (reference sequence). The CDR3 is 19 residues long. J lost 5 bases, V lost 0 bases, and 15 bases had no gene match. This CDR3 reads CASSLVGRPREGPDNEQFF. CDR3 DNA sequence: TGTGCCAGCAGCTTGGTGGGCCGGCCGCGGGAGGGGCCCGACAATGAGCAGTTCTTC.

The V and J genes are TRBV13 and TRBJ2-7; D is possibly TRBD2 (5 bases). Per germline, CDR1 PRHDT and CDR2 FYEKMQ (reference sequence). This CDR3 contains 14 residues. With 1 base removed from V and 7 bases from J, the gap between germline ends came to 14 bases. The CDR3 reads CASSLEGATGEQYF. For the CDR3, the DNA is TGTGCCAGCAGCTTAGAGGGAGCGACGGGGGAGCAGTACTTC.

V is TRBV6-2 or TRBV6-3 and J is TRBJ2-1; possibly TRBD2 for D (5 bases). This CDR3 is built from 18 residues. V lost 2 bases, J lost 0 bases, and 17 bases lay in between. The germline CDR1 and CDR2 sequences are MNHEY and SVGEGT. The CDR3 region has the DNA TGTGCCAGCAGTTACCCTCCGGCGACGGGGAGCTCCTACAATGAGCAGTTCTTC. Translating it yields CASSYPPATGSSYNEQFF.

This clone was recorded only once. The CDR3 nucleotides are TGTGCCAGCTCACCACAGGAGAACTATGGCTACACCTTC. Its translation is CASSPQENYGYTF. The chain employs TRBV18 and TRBJ1-2; no firm D call. V lost 1 base and J 2 bases, leaving 5 bases between the germline ends. The CDR3 is 13 residues long. The germline V gene encodes CDR1 KGHSH and CDR2 LQKENI.

The chain combines TRBV25-1 with TRBJ1-4; no reliable D call. V was cut by 8 bases and J by 0 bases, with 10 bases left in between. Germline V gene data show CDR1 as MGHDK and CDR2 as SYGVNS. CDR3 length: 14 residues. The CDR3 DNA reads TGTGCCAGCGGCTCAAGTGCAACTAATGAAAAACTGTTTTTT. Its protein product is CASGSSATNEKLFF. Using reference TRBV25-1 and TRBJ1-4 for the parts outside the CDR3, the full variable domain is EADIYQTPRYLVIGTGKKITLECSQTMGHDKMYWYQQDPGMELHLIHYSYGVNSTEKGDLSSESTVSRIRTEHFPLTLESARPSHTSQYLCASGSSATNEKLFFGSGTQLSVL.

The gene calls are TRBV4-3 and TRBJ1-3, with TRBD1 matching over 11 bases. This CDR3 is built from 20 residues. The V segment lost 0 bases and the J segment 1 base; nucleotides outside the gene matches: 11. Germline CDR1 LGHNA, CDR2 YSLEER. The CDR3 loop reads CASSQDRGQGVFNSGNTIYF. The CDR3 nucleotides are TGCGCCAGCAGCCAAGATCGGGGACAGGGGGTGTTTAATTCTGGAAACACCATATATTTT.

The chain is built from TRBV5-1 and TRBJ2-1, with 7 bases identical to TRBD2. Germline V gene lookup returns CDR1 SGHRS and CDR2 YFSETQ. The CDR3 has 17 amino acids. The trim removed 3 bases at V and 1 base at J, leaving 10 bases unmatched. The CDR3 sequence: CASSWRRAGESYNEQFF. CDR3 coding DNA: TGCGCCAGCAGCTGGAGAAGGGCGGGAGAATCCTACAATGAGCAGTTCTTC.

This clone was recorded a few times. The chain has TRBV5-1 and TRBJ1-4; 7 bases fit TRBD1. The J segment lost 8 bases and the V segment lost 3 bases, leaving 10 bases of the junction unmatched. Germline CDR1 SGHRS, CDR2 YFSETQ. This CDR3 is built from 15 residues. The CDR3 nucleotides read TGCGCCAGCAGCTGGACAGCGACAGGGCGGGAAAAACTGTTTTTT. Its protein is CASSWTATGREKLFF.

The chain uses TRBV5-4 and TRBJ1-4, with D tentatively TRBD1 (6 bases). Trimming removed 0 bases at V and 3 bases at J, with 12 bases between. From germline, CDR1 is SGHNT and CDR2 YYREEE (reference sequence). CDR3 size: 16 residues. The CDR3 nucleotides read TGTGCCAGCAGCTTGGCAGGGGTAGCGTCTAATGAAAAACTGTTTTTT. Translation: CASSLAGVASNEKLFF.

V gene TRBV5-5 combines with J gene TRBJ2-5; TRBD2 might be the D (5 bases). The CDR3 has 14 amino acids. Trimming pared 6 bases from V and 4 bases from J, leaving 16 bases between. CDR1 is SGHKS, CDR2 YYEKEE, per germline (reference sequence). The CDR3 sequence: CASTPSRVGETQYF. CDR3 coding DNA: TGTGCCAGCACTCCCTCGCGGGTGGGAGAGACCCAGTACTTC.

The rearrangement links TRBV4-1 to TRBJ2-1, with D tentatively TRBD1 (5 bases). CDR1 and CDR2 from the germline V gene are MGHRA and YSYEKL. The V gene lost 2 bases and the J gene lost 0 bases, with 14 bases spanning the gap. The CDR3 contains 17 residues. The CDR3: CASSQTPGFSSYNEQFF. CDR3 coding DNA: TGCGCCAGCAGCCAAACCCCAGGGTTTAGCTCCTACAATGAGCAGTTCTTC.

The chain uses TRBV14 and TRBJ2-3, with TRBD2 identical over 14 bases. CDR3 length equals 16 residues. Trimming cost V 4 bases and J 3 bases; bases outside gene matches: 3. CDR1 is SGHDN and CDR2 is FVKESK in the germline V gene. The CDR3 nucleotides read TGTGCCAGCAGCCTTGGACTAGCGGGAGGAACAGATACGCAGTATTTT. Amino acids: CASSLGLAGGTDTQYF.

The chain recombines TRBV7-8 with TRBJ1-1; D perhaps matches TRBD1 (6 bases). V was clipped by 4 bases and J by 6 bases, with 12 bases between them. This CDR3 is built from 13 residues. Germline values: CDR1 SGHVS, CDR2 FQNEAQ. The CDR3 here is CASSSRGSAEAFF. CDR3 nucleotides: TGTGCCAGCAGCTCCAGGGGCTCGGCTGAAGCTTTCTTT.

This rearrangement joins TRBV12-3 or TRBV12-4 to TRBJ2-1, with D maybe TRBD2 (6 bases). V was clipped by 7 bases and J by 6 bases, with 10 bases between them. The CDR3 consists of 12 residues. The CDR3 DNA sequence: TGTGCCAGCACGGAACTAGCCAATGAGCAGTTCTTC. It translates to CASTELANEQFF.

This clone occurred once. V gene TRBV29-1 combines with J gene TRBJ2-7; 7 bases match TRBD2. J gave up 4 bases and V 7 bases, and 10 bases lay outside the gene matches. Germline V gives CDR1 SQVTM, CDR2 ANQGSEA. The CDR3 extends over 13 amino acids. CDR3 sequence (DNA): TGCAGCGCGGGGCGCGGGGGTATTTACGAGCAGTACTTC. As protein: CSAGRGGIYEQYF.

The table lists this clone with a count of one. This rearrangement joins TRBV10-3 to TRBJ2-7; possible D gene TRBD1, 6 bases. V was clipped by 4 bases and J by 2 bases, with 12 bases between them. CDR3 length equals 14 residues. Germline V gene data show CDR1 as ENHRY and CDR2 as SYGVKD. The CDR3 DNA reads as TGTGCCATCAGTGGACAGGAACGCCCCTACGAGCAGTACTTC. This sequence encodes CAISGQERPYEQYF.

This sequence joins TRBV5-1 and TRBJ2-1; D unresolved. This CDR3 is built from 15 residues. With 0 bases removed from V and 5 bases from J, the gap between germline ends came to 12 bases. CDR1 and CDR2 from the germline V gene are SGHRS and YFSETQ. CDR3 region: CASSLVGQVNNEQFF. The DNA for the CDR3 is TGCGCCAGCAGCTTGGTAGGTCAGGTCAACAATGAGCAGTTCTTC. Using reference TRBV5-1 and TRBJ2-1 for the parts outside the CDR3, the full variable domain is KAGVTQTPRYLIKTRGQQVTLSCSPISGHRSVSWYQQTPGQGLQFLFEYFSETQRNKGNFPGRFSGRQFSNSRSEMNVSTLELGDSALYLCASSLVGQVNNEQFFGPGTRLTVL.

V is TRBV6-2 or TRBV6-3 and J is TRBJ2-3; 7 nucleotides agree with TRBD2. J was trimmed by 0 bases and V by 4 bases; bases with no gene match: 4. In germline, CDR1 is MNHEY, CDR2 SVGEGT. The CDR3 is made up of 15 amino acids. The CDR3 DNA reads as TGTGCCAGCAGTTGGGCGGGGGAGAGCACAGATACGCAGTATTTT. Translation gives CASSWAGESTDTQYF.

The chain is built from TRBV2 and TRBJ2-7; no clear D. Trimming took 7 bases from V and 5 from J, leaving 9 bases between them. Germline loops: CDR1 SNHLY, CDR2 FYNNEI. The CDR3 consists of 11 residues. The CDR3 here is CASTDFDEQYF. In DNA form, the CDR3 reads TGTGCCAGCACTGACTTCGACGAGCAGTACTTC.

J is TRBJ2-3 and V is TRBV24-1; TRBD2 matches at 11 bases. The germline CDR1 and CDR2 sequences are KGHDR and SFDVKD. There are 18 residues in the CDR3. After removal of 3 bases from V and 4 bases from J, the junction contained 11 bases not matched to a gene. The CDR3, as DNA: TGTGCCACCAGTGATCGTTATACTCTAGCGGGAGGCCCAGATACGCAGTATTTT. Its protein is CATSDRYTLAGGPDTQYF.

The J gene is TRBJ1-6, the V gene TRBV30; tentative D call: TRBD1 (5 bases). CDR3 length: 17 amino acids. Germline CDR1 is GTSNPN and CDR2 is SVGIG (reference sequence). The V and J ends lost 1 base and 0 bases respectively, with 13 bases between them. The CDR3 is CAWSARQTSSYNSPLHF. CDR3 in DNA: TGTGCCTGGAGTGCCAGACAGACCAGCTCCTATAATTCACCCCTCCACTTT.